This T cell receptor (beta chain) was documented in a study of CD8 T cells in Susac syndrome. Negative isolation yielded CD4+ and CD8+ T cells, and FACS enriched TEMRA cells. This clonotype has a single count. Trimming removed 5 bases from V and 3 bases from J, with 20 bases in between. The length of the CDR3 is 16 residues. Germline V gene data show CDR1 as SGHAT and CDR2 as FQNNGV. Random-hexamer reverse transcription was applied to roughly 0.45 to 1 ug RNA. From the immunoSEQ multiplex PCR reads, TCRdb called clonotypes with MiXCR, one entry per CDR3 protein. There are 150,000 to 200,000 distinct CDR3 sequences in the sample; around 96% occur only once, and 0.1% to 0.15% lies in the top ten.

Sequenced sample: CD4+ T cells from PBMCs. The sequence was obtained from a human donor with Susac syndrome. The chain carries TRBV11-2 and TRBJ2-7, with D perhaps TRBD2 (6 bases). CDR3 amino acids: CASSLTLAVPHYEQYF. CDR3 DNA: TGTGCCAGCAGCCTCACCTTAGCGGTACCCCACTACGAGCAGTACTTC.